The 17 T cell receptor beta chains given below trace back to one sample, sequenced in a study of human T cells and chemical hapten exposure. Time point defined: patch test 3, about 24 weeks after DPC sensitization. Treatment defined: therapeutic diphenylcyclopropenone sensitization with weekly scalp DPC. TCRdb independently ran MiXCR on the RACE reads; one entry per CDR3 protein. This table has around 150,000 distinct CDR3 sequences, about 27% appearing once. This specimen was whole blood, taken in connection with sensitization to the hapten diphenylcyclopropenone (DPC). Every receptor here comes from a young woman with alopecia areata. Some clones in this sample may be carry-over from other donors' samples.

The chain uses TRBV4-3 and TRBJ2-3; D is unclear. Germline V gene lookup returns CDR1 LGHNA and CDR2 YSLEER. The CDR3 is 14 amino acids. V was clipped by 0 bases and J by 3 bases, with 7 bases between them. This CDR3 reads CASSQEPGTDTQYF. DNA of the CDR3: TGCGCCAGCAGCCAAGAACCTGGTACAGATACGCAGTATTTT.

This clonotype was seen only a few times. The chain carries TRBV29-1 and TRBJ2-2, with D tentatively TRBD2 (6 bases). CDR3 size: 16 residues. The germline V gene has CDR1 SQVTM and CDR2 ANQGSEA. V was trimmed by 0 bases and J by 1 base, leaving 12 bases between them. The CDR3, as DNA: TGCAGCGTTGAAGATCGTAGCGGCAAGAACACCGGGGAGCTGTTTTTT. Its translation: CSVEDRSGKNTGELFF.

In its sample, this clonotype was seen once. V and J are TRBV3-1 and TRBJ2-1; TRBD2 matches at 9 bases. The germline V gene encodes CDR1 LGHDT and CDR2 YNNKEL (reference sequence). V lost 6 bases to trimming and J lost 1 base; unmatched junction nucleotides: 7. The CDR3 contains 16 residues. The CDR3: CASSSGAGGSYNEQFF. The DNA for the CDR3 is TGTGCCAGCAGTTCGGGGGCGGGAGGGTCCTACAATGAGCAGTTCTTC.

This clonotype occurred many times. V is TRBV15 and J is TRBJ1-2, with 7 bases aligning to TRBD1. The CDR3 loop spans 14 amino acids. With V trimmed by 3 bases and J by 3 bases, 4 bases remained unmatched. CDR1 is LNHNV, CDR2 YYDKDF, per germline (reference sequence). The CDR3 DNA reads TGTGCCACCAGCAGCCTAGGACAGGACTATGGCTACACCTTC. Protein sequence: CATSSLGQDYGYTF.

The chain is built from TRBV29-1 and TRBJ2-1, with 7 bases matching TRBD1. Trimming cost V 6 bases and J 0 bases; bases outside gene matches: 5. Germline V gene lookup returns CDR1 SQVTM and CDR2 ANQGSEA. This CDR3 is built from 14 residues. CDR3 nucleotide sequence: TGCAGCGTGAGGACAGGCATCTCCTACAATGAGCAGTTCTTC. Residues: CSVRTGISYNEQFF.

The CDR3 region is CASSLVTSKVYEQYF. For the CDR3, the DNA is TGTGCCAGCAGTTTAGTAACTTCCAAGGTCTACGAGCAGTACTTC. The chain carries TRBV12-3 or TRBV12-4 and TRBJ2-7, with D unclear. Trimming shortened V by 1 base and J by 3 bases, and 13 bases separated the two germline ends. This CDR3 comprises 15 residues.

This clonotype was detected a few times. The chain combines TRBV3-1 with TRBJ1-1, with D possibly matching TRBD1 (6 bases). Germline-derived CDR1 and CDR2 are LGHDT and YNNKEL (reference sequence). Trimming removed 1 base at V and 11 bases at J, with 11 bases between. The CDR3 is 12 residues long. The CDR3 coding sequence is TGTGCCAGCAGCCAAGGAAGAGGGGGGGCTTTCTTT. Encoded protein: CASSQGRGGAFF.

The gene calls are TRBV7-6 and TRBJ2-1; a possible D gene is TRBD1 (5 bases). Germline V CDR1 and CDR2: SGHVS, FNYEAQ. The CDR3 runs to 13 residues. Trimming took 1 base from V and 6 from J, leaving 7 bases between them. The CDR3 loop reads CASSLVQANEQFF. In nucleotides, the CDR3 is TGTGCCAGCAGCTTAGTACAGGCCAATGAGCAGTTCTTC.

The rearrangement uses TRBV12-3 or TRBV12-4 and TRBJ2-1; TRBD1 is a possible D gene (6 bases). The CDR3 has 15 amino acids. The germline V and J ends were trimmed by 6 bases and 2 bases, with 14 bases remaining between them. The CDR3 DNA follows: TGTGCCAGCAGCCAAGGACAGAGTCCCTACAATGAGCAGTTCTTC. This translates into CASSQGQSPYNEQFF.

This clonotype was found a few times. The gene calls are TRBV5-1 and TRBJ2-1, with D uncertain. Trimming cost V 3 bases and J 5 bases, with 12 bases left between them. The CDR3 has 14 amino acids. The germline gives CDR1 SGHRS, CDR2 YFSETQ. The CDR3 protein is CASSWPTVNNEQFF. The CDR3 DNA reads as TGCGCCAGCAGCTGGCCGACGGTGAACAATGAGCAGTTCTTC. Complete variable domain (other parts from reference TRBV5-1 and TRBJ2-1): KAGVTQTPRYLIKTRGQQVTLSCSPISGHRSVSWYQQTPGQGLQFLFEYFSETQRNKGNFPGRFSGRQFSNSRSEMNVSTLELGDSALYLCASSWPTVNNEQFFGPGTRLTVL.

The chain combines TRBV27 with TRBJ1-2; a weak D match, TRBD1 (6 bases). The CDR3 sequence is 14 residues long. Germline CDR1 reads MNHEY; CDR2 reads SMNVEV (reference sequence). Trimming pared 5 bases from V and 8 bases from J, leaving 18 bases between. The CDR3 reads CASSPSGAQGGYTF. The CDR3 DNA follows: TGTGCCAGCAGTCCTTCGGGGGCTCAGGGGGGCTACACCTTC.

Only a few counts were recorded for this clonotype. This rearrangement joins TRBV7-9 to TRBJ1-2; 7 nucleotides match TRBD1. In germline, CDR1 is SEHNR, CDR2 FQNEAQ (reference sequence). J gave up 6 bases and V 3 bases, and 1 base lay outside the gene matches. This CDR3 region has 12 residues. The CDR3 region has the DNA TGTGCCAGCAGCTTGGGGACAGATGGCTACACCTTC. Translation: CASSLGTDGYTF.

The table lists this clonotype with a few counts. The chain couples TRBV7-2 to TRBJ2-3, with TRBD2 as a possible D gene (6 bases). Germline CDR1 is SGHTA and CDR2 is FQGNSA. The length of the CDR3 is 12 residues. Trimming removed 5 bases at V and 6 bases at J, with 9 bases between. CDR3 DNA sequence: TGTGCCAGCAGCCGACTAGTGGATACGCAGTATTTT. Its translation is CASSRLVDTQYF. Supplemented by reference TRBV7-2 and TRBJ2-3, the full variable domain reads GAGVSQSPSNKVTEKGKDVELRCDPISGHTALYWYRQSLGQGLEFLIYFQGNSAPDKSGLPSDRFSAERTGGSVSTLTIQRTQQEDSAVYLCASSRLVDTQYFGPGTRLTVL.

This clonotype was found a few times. The chain employs TRBV9 and TRBJ1-3, with unresolved D. The CDR3 loop spans 16 amino acids. The V and J ends lost 0 bases and 0 bases respectively, with 10 bases between them. CDR1 and CDR2 (germline): SGDLS, YYNGEE. The CDR3 DNA sequence: TGTGCCAGCAGCGTAGGTCACAGCTTCTCTGGAAACACCATATATTTT. Protein product: CASSVGHSFSGNTIYF.

This rearrangement joins TRBV12-3 or TRBV12-4 to TRBJ1-1; D uncertain. V lost 0 bases and J 1 base, leaving 21 bases between the germline ends. The length of the CDR3 is 19 residues. CDR3 amino acids: CASSLALGSSTSENTEAFF. Here the CDR3 DNA reads TGTGCCAGCAGTTTAGCGCTCGGGTCGTCGACGTCTGAGAACACTGAAGCTTTCTTT.

This clonotype came up many times. The chain is built from TRBV20-1 and TRBJ2-5; D gene unclear. Germline CDR1 reads DFQATT; CDR2 reads SNEGSKA (reference sequence). The CDR3 runs 15 residues. V lost 0 bases and J lost 5, with 16 bases in between. CDR3 bases: TGCAGTGCTAGAGATCCTGTCTCCTCCTGGGAGACCCAGTACTTC. This translates into CSARDPVSSWETQYF.

The gene calls are TRBV10-3 and TRBJ1-5; maybe TRBD1 (5 bases). CDR1 ENHRY and CDR2 SYGVKD come from the germline V gene. The CDR3 contains 13 residues. The CDR3 nucleotides read TGTGCAAGTGCCCGGGGCGGAAATCAGCCCCAGCATTTT. This translates into CASARGGNQPQHF.